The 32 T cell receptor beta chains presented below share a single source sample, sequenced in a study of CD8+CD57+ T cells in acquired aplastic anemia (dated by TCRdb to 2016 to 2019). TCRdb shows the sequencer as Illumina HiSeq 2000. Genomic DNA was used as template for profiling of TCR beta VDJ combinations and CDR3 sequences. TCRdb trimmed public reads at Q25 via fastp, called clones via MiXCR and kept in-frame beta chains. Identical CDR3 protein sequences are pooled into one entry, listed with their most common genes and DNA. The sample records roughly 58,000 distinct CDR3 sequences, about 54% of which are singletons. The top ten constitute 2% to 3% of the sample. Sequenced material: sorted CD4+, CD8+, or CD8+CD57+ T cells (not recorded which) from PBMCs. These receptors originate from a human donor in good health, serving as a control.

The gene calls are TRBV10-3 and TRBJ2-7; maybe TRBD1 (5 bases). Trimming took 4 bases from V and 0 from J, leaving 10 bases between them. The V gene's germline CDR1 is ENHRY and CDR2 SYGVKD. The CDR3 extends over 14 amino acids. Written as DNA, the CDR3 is TGTGCCATCAGTGCCACAGGAGCCTCCTACGAGCAGTACTTC. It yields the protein CAISATGASYEQYF.

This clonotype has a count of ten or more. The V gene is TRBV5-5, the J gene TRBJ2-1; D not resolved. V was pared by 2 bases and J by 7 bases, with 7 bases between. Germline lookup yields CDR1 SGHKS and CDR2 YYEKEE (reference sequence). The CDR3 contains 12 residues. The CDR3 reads CASSFLRNEQFF. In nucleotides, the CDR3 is TGTGCCAGCAGCTTTTTACGAAATGAGCAGTTCTTC. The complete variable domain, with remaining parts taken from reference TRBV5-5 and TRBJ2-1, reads DAGVTQSPTHLIKTRGQQVTLRCSPISGHKSVSWYQQVLGQGPQFIFQYYEKEERGRGNFPDRFSARQFPNYSSELNVNALLLGDSALYLCASSFLRNEQFFGPGTRLTVL.

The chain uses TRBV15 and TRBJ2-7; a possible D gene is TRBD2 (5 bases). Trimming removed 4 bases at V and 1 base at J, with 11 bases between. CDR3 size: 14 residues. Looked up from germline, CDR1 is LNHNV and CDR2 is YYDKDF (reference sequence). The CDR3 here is CATSIGDTSYEQYF. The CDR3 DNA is TGTGCCACCAGCATCGGGGATACTTCCTACGAGCAGTACTTC.

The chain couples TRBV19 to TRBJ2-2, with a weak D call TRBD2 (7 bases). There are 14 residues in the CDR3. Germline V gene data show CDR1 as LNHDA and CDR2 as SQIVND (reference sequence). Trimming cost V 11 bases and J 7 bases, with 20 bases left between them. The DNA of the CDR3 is TGTGCCGCACGGGCGGGGGCAGATCACGGGGAGCTGTTTTTT. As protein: CAARAGADHGELFF.

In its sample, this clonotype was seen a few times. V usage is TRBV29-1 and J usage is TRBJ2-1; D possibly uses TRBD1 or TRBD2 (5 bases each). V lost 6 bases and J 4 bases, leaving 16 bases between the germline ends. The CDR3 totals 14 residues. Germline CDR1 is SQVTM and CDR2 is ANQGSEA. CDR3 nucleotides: TGCAGCGTGAACACCGGGACGGAGTACAATGAGCAGTTCTTC. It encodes CSVNTGTEYNEQFF.

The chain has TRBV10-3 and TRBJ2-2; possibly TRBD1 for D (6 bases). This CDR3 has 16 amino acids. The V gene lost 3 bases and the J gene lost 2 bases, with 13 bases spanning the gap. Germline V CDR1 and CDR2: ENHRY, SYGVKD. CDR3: CAISDGIQGNTGELFF. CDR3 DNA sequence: TGTGCCATCAGTGACGGGATACAGGGAAACACCGGGGAGCTGTTTTTT.

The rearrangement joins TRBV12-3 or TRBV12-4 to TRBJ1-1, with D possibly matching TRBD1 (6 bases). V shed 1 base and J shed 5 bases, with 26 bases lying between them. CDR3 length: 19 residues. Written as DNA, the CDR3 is TGTGCCAGCAGTTTAGTAAAGTCGAACAGGGCCACCCTGGGGACTGAAGCTTTCTTT. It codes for CASSLVKSNRATLGTEAFF.

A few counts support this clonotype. The chain's CDR3 is CASSNGQPQETQYF. The CDR3 region has the DNA TGTGCCAGCAGCAACGGACAGCCCCAAGAGACCCAGTACTTC. The chain links TRBV7-8 to TRBJ2-5, with D maybe TRBD1 (6 bases). Germline CDR1 SGHVS, CDR2 FQNEAQ. V lost 5 bases, J lost 1 base, and 11 bases lay in between. This CDR3 contains 14 residues.

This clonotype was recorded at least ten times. The CDR3, as DNA: TGCAGTGCTAGAGATGAAGGCTACCCTCAACGAGGGACTAATGAAAAACTGTTTTTT. Translation: CSARDEGYPQRGTNEKLFF. The gene calls are TRBV20-1 and TRBJ1-4; no clear D. Germline CDR1 DFQATT, CDR2 SNEGSKA (reference sequence). This CDR3 is built from 19 residues. Trimming cost V 0 bases and J 2 bases, with 22 bases left between them.

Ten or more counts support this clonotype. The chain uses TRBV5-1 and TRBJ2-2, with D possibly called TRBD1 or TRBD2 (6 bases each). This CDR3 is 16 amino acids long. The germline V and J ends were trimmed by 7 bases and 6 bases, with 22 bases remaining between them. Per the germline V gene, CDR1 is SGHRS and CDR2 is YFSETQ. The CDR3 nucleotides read TGCGCCAGCTACGACATAGGGGGGCGAGTGGCCGGGGAGCTGTTTTTT. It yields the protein CASYDIGGRVAGELFF.

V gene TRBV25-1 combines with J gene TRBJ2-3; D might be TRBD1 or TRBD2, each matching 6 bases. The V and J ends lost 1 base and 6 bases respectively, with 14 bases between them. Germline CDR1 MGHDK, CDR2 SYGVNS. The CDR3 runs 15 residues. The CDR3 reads CASSELGGPLDTQYF. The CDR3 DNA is TGTGCCAGCAGTGAATTGGGGGGCCCCTTGGATACGCAGTATTTT.

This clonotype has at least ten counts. CDR3 in amino acids: CASSEARAGGGYTF. The CDR3 DNA is TGTGCCAGCAGTGAAGCAAGGGCAGGGGGAGGCTACACCTTC. The chain is built from TRBV6-1 and TRBJ1-2; 7 nucleotides match TRBD1. The CDR3 length is 14 residues. V trimming: 0 bases; J trimming: 8 bases; junction bases outside the gene matches: 6. Germline CDR1 reads MNHNS; CDR2 reads SASEGT.

CDR3 DNA sequence: TGCAGCGTTGAAGATGGGGGCGGGTACGAGCAGTACTTC. It encodes CSVEDGGGYEQYF. This chain links TRBV29-1 with TRBJ2-7, with a possible D match to TRBD1 (6 bases). Per germline, CDR1 SQVTM and CDR2 ANQGSEA. CDR3 length equals 13 residues. V gave up 0 bases and J gave up 4 bases, with 10 bases separating them.

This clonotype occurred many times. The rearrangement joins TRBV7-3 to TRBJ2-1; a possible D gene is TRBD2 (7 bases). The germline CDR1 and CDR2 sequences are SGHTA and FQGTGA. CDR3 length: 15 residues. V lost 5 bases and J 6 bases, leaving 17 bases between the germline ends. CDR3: CASSRRGGAGNEQFF. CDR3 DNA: TGTGCCAGCAGCCGGCGAGGGGGGGCGGGCAATGAGCAGTTCTTC.

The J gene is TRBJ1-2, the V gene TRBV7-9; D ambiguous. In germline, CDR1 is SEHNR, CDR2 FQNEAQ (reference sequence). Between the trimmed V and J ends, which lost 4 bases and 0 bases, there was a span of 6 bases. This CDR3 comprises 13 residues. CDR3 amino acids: CASSYQPNYGYTF. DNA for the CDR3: TGTGCCAGCAGCTATCAGCCTAACTATGGCTACACCTTC.

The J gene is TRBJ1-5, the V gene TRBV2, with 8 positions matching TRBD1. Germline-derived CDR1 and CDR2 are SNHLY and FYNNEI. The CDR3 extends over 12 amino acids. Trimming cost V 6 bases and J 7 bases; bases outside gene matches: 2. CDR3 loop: CASRQGDQPQHF. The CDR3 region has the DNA TGTGCCAGCAGACAGGGGGACCAGCCCCAGCATTTT.

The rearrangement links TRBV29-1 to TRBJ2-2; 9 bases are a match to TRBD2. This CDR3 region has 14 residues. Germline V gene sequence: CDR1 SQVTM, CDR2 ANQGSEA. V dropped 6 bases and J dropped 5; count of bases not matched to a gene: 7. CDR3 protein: CSVNSGSDTGELFF. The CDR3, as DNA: TGCAGCGTAAATAGCGGGAGTGATACCGGGGAGCTGTTTTTT.

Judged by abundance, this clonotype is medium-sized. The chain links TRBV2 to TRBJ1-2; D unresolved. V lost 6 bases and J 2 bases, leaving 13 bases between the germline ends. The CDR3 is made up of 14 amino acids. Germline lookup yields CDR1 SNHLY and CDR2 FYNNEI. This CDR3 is CASRSPRGNYGYTF. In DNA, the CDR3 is TGTGCCAGCAGATCTCCGAGAGGGAACTATGGCTACACCTTC. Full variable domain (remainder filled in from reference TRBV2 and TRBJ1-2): EPEVTQTPSHQVTQMGQEVILRCVPISNHLYFYWYRQILGQKVEFLVSFYNNEISEKSEIFDDQFSVERPDGSNFTLKIRSTKLEDSAMYFCASRSPRGNYGYTFGSGTRLTVV.

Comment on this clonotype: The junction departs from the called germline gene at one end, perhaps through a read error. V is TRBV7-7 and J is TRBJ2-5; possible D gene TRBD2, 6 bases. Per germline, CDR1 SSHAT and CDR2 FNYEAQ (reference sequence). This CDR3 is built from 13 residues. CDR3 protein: CASSLRGAETQYF. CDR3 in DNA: TGTGCTAGCAGCTTACGCGGGGCAGAGACCCAGTACTTC. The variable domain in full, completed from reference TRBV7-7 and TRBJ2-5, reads GAGVSQSPRYKVTKRGQDVTLRCDPISSHATLYWYQQALGQGPEFLTYFNYEAQPDKSGLPSDRFSAERPEGSISTLTIQRTEQRDSAMYRCASSLRGAETQYFGPGTRLLVL.

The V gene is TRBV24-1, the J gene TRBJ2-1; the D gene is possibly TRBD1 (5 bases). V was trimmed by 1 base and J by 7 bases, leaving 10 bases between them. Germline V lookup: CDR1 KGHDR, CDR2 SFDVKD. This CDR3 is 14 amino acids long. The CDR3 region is CATSDFSRDNEQFF. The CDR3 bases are TGTGCCACCAGTGATTTCTCCAGGGATAATGAGCAGTTCTTC.

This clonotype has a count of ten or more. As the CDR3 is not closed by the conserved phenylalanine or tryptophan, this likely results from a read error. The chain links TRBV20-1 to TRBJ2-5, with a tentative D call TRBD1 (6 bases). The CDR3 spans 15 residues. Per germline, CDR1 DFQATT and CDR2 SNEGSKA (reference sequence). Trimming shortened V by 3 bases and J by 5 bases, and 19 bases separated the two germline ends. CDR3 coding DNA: TGCAGTGCTAGCGTGGCAGGGGCAACTAGGGAGACCCAGTACTCC. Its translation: CSASVAGATRETQYS.

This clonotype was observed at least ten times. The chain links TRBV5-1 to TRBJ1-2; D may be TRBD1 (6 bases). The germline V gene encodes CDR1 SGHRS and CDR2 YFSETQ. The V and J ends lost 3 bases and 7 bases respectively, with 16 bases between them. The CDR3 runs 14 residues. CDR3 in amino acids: CASSSGQLRGGYTF. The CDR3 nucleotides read TGCGCCAGCAGCTCCGGACAGCTAAGGGGTGGCTACACCTTC.

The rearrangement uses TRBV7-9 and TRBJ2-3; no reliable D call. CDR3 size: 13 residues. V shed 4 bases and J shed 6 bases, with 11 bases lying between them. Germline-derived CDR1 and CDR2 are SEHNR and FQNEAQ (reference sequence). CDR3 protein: CASSSTPGDTQYF. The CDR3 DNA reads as TGTGCCAGCAGCTCTACTCCGGGCGATACGCAGTATTTT.

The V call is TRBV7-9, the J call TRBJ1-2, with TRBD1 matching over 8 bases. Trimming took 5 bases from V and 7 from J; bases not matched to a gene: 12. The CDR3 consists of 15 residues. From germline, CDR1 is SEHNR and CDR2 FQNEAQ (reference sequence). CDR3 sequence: CASSPPAGGAGGYTF. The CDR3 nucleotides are TGTGCCAGCAGCCCTCCGGCAGGGGGCGCCGGTGGCTACACCTTC.

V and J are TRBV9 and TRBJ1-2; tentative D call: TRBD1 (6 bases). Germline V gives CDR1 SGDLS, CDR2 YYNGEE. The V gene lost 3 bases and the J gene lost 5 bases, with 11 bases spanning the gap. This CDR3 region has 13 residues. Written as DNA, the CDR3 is TGTGCCAGCAGCGCGAGGGGGGTATATGGCTACACCTTC. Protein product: CASSARGVYGYTF. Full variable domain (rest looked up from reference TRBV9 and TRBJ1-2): DSGVTQTPKHLITATGQRVTLRCSPRSGDLSVYWYQQSLDQGLQFLIQYYNGEERAKGNILERFSAQQFPDLHSELNLSSLELGDSALYFCASSARGVYGYTFGSGTRLTVV.

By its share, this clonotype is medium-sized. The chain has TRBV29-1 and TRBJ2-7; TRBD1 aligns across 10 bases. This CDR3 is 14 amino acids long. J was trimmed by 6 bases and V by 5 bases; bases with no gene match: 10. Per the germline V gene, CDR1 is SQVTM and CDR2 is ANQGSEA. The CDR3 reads CSVPGTGAVGEQYF. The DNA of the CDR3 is TGCAGCGTTCCCGGGACAGGGGCCGTTGGCGAGCAGTACTTC.

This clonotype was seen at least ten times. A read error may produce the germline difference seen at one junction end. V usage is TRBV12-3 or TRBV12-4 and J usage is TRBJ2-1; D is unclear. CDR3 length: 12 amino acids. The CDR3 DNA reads TGTGCCAGCAGTCTAGCCTACAATGAGCAGTTCTTC. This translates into CASSLAYNEQFF.

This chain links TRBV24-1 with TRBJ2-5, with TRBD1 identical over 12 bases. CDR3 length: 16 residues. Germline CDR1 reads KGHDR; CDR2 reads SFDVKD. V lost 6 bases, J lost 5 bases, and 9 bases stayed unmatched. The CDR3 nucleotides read TGTGCCACCAGTCCCACGGGACAGGGGGCGGGTGAGACCCAGTACTTC. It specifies CATSPTGQGAGETQYF.

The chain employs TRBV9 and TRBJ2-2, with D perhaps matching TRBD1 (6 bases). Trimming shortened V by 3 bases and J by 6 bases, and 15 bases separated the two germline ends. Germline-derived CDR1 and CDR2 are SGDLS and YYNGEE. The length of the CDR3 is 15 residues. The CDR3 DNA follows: TGTGCCAGCAGCGGTATACAGGGTAACGCCGGGGAGCTGTTTTTT. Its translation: CASSGIQGNAGELFF.

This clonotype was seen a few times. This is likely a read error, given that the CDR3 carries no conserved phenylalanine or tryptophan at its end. DNA of the CDR3: TGTGCCAGTAGTATTCCGGGACGGATGAACACTGAAGCTTTCTCT. It is translated as CASSIPGRMNTEAFS. The chain employs TRBV19 and TRBJ1-1; the D gene is possibly TRBD1 (5 bases). This CDR3 is built from 15 residues. In germline, CDR1 is LNHDA, CDR2 SQIVND (reference sequence). Between the trimmed V and J ends, which lost 3 bases and 0 bases, there was a span of 11 bases.

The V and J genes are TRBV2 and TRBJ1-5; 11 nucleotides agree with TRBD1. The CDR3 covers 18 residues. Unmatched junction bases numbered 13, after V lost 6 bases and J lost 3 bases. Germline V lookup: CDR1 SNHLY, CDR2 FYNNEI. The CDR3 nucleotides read TGTGCCAGCAGCTCATTGGGGACAGGGGGTACTGTCAATCAGCCCCAGCATTTT. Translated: CASSSLGTGGTVNQPQHF.

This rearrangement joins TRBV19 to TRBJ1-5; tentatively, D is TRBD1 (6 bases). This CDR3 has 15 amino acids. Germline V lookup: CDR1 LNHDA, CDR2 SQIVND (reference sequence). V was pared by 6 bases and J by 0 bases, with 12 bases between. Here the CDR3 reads CASRLTGSSNQPQHF. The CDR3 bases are TGTGCCAGTAGGCTCACAGGGAGTAGCAATCAGCCCCAGCATTTT.